The 21 T cell receptor beta chains in this list originate from one sample, sequenced in a study of spatial heterogeneity in lung cancer. TCRdb reanalysed the 5' RACE reads using MiXCR and keeps one entry per CDR3 protein. Here the sample spans about 20,000 distinct CDR3 sequences, over 4.5% being singletons. Time point described: sample taken at primary tumor resection. The sample here was PBMCs, taken at surgery. All receptors derive from a male donor with early-stage non-small cell lung cancer.

For the CDR3, the DNA is TGTGCCAGCAGTTACACCGGGACTCAGCCCCAGCATTTT. As protein: CASSYTGTQPQHF. The chain has TRBV6-5 and TRBJ1-5, with D perhaps matching TRBD1 (5 bases). The CDR3 is made up of 13 amino acids. Looked up from germline, CDR1 is MNHEY and CDR2 is SVGAGI. The V end lost 2 bases, the J end lost 6 bases, and 8 bases lay between the germline ends.

This clonotype was recorded at least ten times. This chain joins TRBV12-3 or TRBV12-4 and TRBJ2-1; the D gene could be TRBD1 or TRBD2 (5 bases each). V lost 5 bases and J 6 bases, leaving 14 bases between the germline ends. The CDR3 loop spans 14 amino acids. For the CDR3, the DNA is TGTGCCAGCAGTCGAGGGGTGCTCCGCAATGAGCAGTTCTTC. Translating gives CASSRGVLRNEQFF.

This clonotype was recorded many times. The rearrangement joins TRBV6-5 to TRBJ1-4, with D unresolved. CDR3 length: 16 amino acids. V was clipped by 5 bases and J by 3 bases, with 16 bases between them. The germline CDR1 and CDR2 sequences are MNHEY and SVGAGI. CDR3 coding DNA: TGTGCCAGCAGTCCCGGCCAGTGGAAGGCTAATGAAAAACTGTTTTTT. Translation gives CASSPGQWKANEKLFF.

In its sample, this clonotype was seen many times. V and J are TRBV7-2 and TRBJ2-7, with a possible D match to TRBD1 (5 bases). Germline V gene sequence: CDR1 SGHTA, CDR2 FQGNSA. The CDR3 sequence is 14 residues long. Trimming took 1 base from V and 1 from J, leaving 8 bases between them. In nucleotides, the CDR3 is TGTGCCAGCAGCTTAGGGGCAGGGTCCTACGAGCAGTACTTC. This translates into CASSLGAGSYEQYF. The whole variable domain, filled in from reference TRBV7-2 and TRBJ2-7, reads GAGVSQSPSNKVTEKGKDVELRCDPISGHTALYWYRQSLGQGLEFLIYFQGNSAPDKSGLPSDRFSAERTGGSVSTLTIQRTQQEDSAVYLCASSLGAGSYEQYFGPGTRLTVT.

This clonotype was observed at least ten times. V usage is TRBV20-1 and J usage is TRBJ1-6; D is possibly TRBD1 (5 bases). The V and J ends lost 5 bases and 5 bases respectively, with 16 bases between them. CDR3 size: 15 residues. Germline V CDR1 and CDR2: DFQATT, SNEGSKA (reference sequence). CDR3 residues: CSAPKGRSDNSPLHF. In DNA, the CDR3 is TGCAGTGCTCCAAAGGGACGGAGCGATAATTCACCCCTCCACTTT.

There are many counts of this clonotype. The gene calls are TRBV20-1 and TRBJ1-1; 8 nucleotides match TRBD1. Germline CDR1 and CDR2: DFQATT and SNEGSKA (reference sequence). This CDR3 has 16 residues. With 1 base clipped from V and 0 bases from J, the junction kept 7 bases outside the gene matches. CDR3 coding DNA: TGCAGTGCTAGAGCCCGACAGGGGACCATGAACACTGAAGCTTTCTTT. Its translation is CSARARQGTMNTEAFF.

There are many counts of this clonotype. CDR3 DNA sequence: TGTGCCAGCAGCCCCCCGCGGGGAAGATACACTGAAGCTTTCTTT. It encodes CASSPPRGRYTEAFF. V is TRBV28 and J is TRBJ1-1; D remains ambiguous. This CDR3 has 15 amino acids. The V gene lost 6 bases and the J gene lost 3 bases, with 17 bases spanning the gap. Germline CDR1 MDHEN, CDR2 SYDVKM.

J is TRBJ2-5 and V is TRBV7-7; 7 nucleotides match TRBD2. V lost 2 bases and J lost 3; bases outside the gene matches: 18. The CDR3 is made up of 19 amino acids. CDR1 and CDR2 from the germline V gene are SSHAT and FNYEAQ (reference sequence). The CDR3 coding sequence is TGTGCCAGCAGCTTATATAGCGGGTACGGAATGGGAACAGAAGAGACCCAGTACTTC. Its protein is CASSLYSGYGMGTEETQYF.

This clonotype was seen at least ten times. The V and J genes are TRBV20-1 and TRBJ2-5; D may be TRBD2 (6 bases). The germline V and J ends were trimmed by 2 bases and 3 bases, with 16 bases remaining between them. The CDR3 has 15 residues. In germline, CDR1 is DFQATT, CDR2 SNEGSKA (reference sequence). CDR3 coding DNA: TGCAGTGCTAGAAACCGTGTCTGGGAGGAAGAGACCCAGTACTTC. This sequence encodes CSARNRVWEEETQYF.

This clonotype was seen many times. The rearrangement uses TRBV29-1 and TRBJ1-1, with a possible D match to TRBD1 (6 bases). The V end was cut by 6 bases, the J end by 5 bases, with 19 bases between. The CDR3 spans 14 residues. The germline V gene encodes CDR1 SQVTM and CDR2 ANQGSEA. DNA of the CDR3: TGCAGCGTCGGACAGAGTTCGGGAGGGACTGAAGCTTTCTTT. It translates to CSVGQSSGGTEAFF.

This clonotype was counted at least ten times. V usage is TRBV28 and J usage is TRBJ2-5; D remains ambiguous. Germline CDR1 and CDR2: MDHEN and SYDVKM. The V and J ends lost 6 bases and 0 bases respectively, with 17 bases between them. There are 16 residues in the CDR3. CDR3 sequence reads: CASRPVKPLYQETQYF. DNA for the CDR3: TGTGCCAGCAGGCCGGTGAAGCCATTGTACCAAGAGACCCAGTACTTC.

This clonotype was recorded many times. This rearrangement joins TRBV20-1 to TRBJ1-1; TRBD1 aligns across 7 bases. The germline V gene encodes CDR1 DFQATT and CDR2 SNEGSKA (reference sequence). V trimming: 5 bases; J trimming: 4 bases; junction bases outside the gene matches: 10. The CDR3 runs to 14 residues. Here the CDR3 reads CSAPLTGTSTEAFF. In DNA, the CDR3 is TGCAGTGCTCCGCTGACAGGGACGAGCACTGAAGCTTTCTTT.

This chain joins TRBV21-1 and TRBJ2-1; the listed D gene, TRBD2, was not tested against the DNA. TRBV21-1 is assigned pseudogene status. This CDR3 has 13 residues. The CDR3 reads CASSRGAPNEQFF. In DNA form, the CDR3 reads TGTGCCAGTTCTCGAGGGGCCCCCAATGAGCAGTTCTTC.

This clonotype was seen a few times. This chain connects TRBV27 to TRBJ1-2; D gene unclear. The V gene lost 4 bases and the J gene lost 8 bases, with 11 bases spanning the gap. CDR1 and CDR2 from the germline V gene are MNHEY and SMNVEV (reference sequence). The CDR3 is made up of 12 amino acids. The CDR3 nucleotides are TGTGCCAGCAGTTCTGGTGGTCGGGGCTACACCTTC. Its translation: CASSSGGRGYTF.

This clonotype was seen more than once but under ten times. The rearrangement uses TRBV7-8 and TRBJ2-1, with D perhaps matching TRBD1 (6 bases). The germline gives CDR1 SGHVS, CDR2 FQNEAQ. The CDR3 consists of 14 residues. V was pared by 5 bases and J by 5 bases, with 13 bases between. CDR3 coding DNA: TGTGCCAGCAGCGTTGGGGGCAGTCACAATGAGCAGTTCTTC. Translated, it gives CASSVGGSHNEQFF.

This clonotype was seen many times. This chain joins TRBV4-2 and TRBJ2-1; 8 bases fit TRBD2. CDR1 LGHNA and CDR2 YNFKEQ come from the germline V gene. The ends lost 1 base at V and 0 bases at J; junction bases unmatched: 8. The CDR3 runs 18 residues. The CDR3 protein is CASSQGTLAGRSYNEQFF. The CDR3 DNA is TGTGCCAGCAGCCAAGGAACTTTAGCGGGACGCTCCTACAATGAGCAGTTCTTC.

This chain joins TRBV27 and TRBJ2-7; D is unresolved. The CDR3 runs to 15 residues. Between the trimmed V and J ends, which lost 5 bases and 5 bases, there was a span of 19 bases. CDR1 and CDR2 from the germline V gene are MNHEY and SMNVEV (reference sequence). The CDR3 DNA reads as TGTGCCAGCAGTCCCAGAAAGGAGTTACTCCACGAGCAGTACTTC. Translated: CASSPRKELLHEQYF.

This clonotype was counted at least ten times. The chain is built from TRBV5-4 and TRBJ2-1, with 11 bases that match TRBD1. J gave up 9 bases and V 2 bases, and 7 bases lay outside the gene matches. Germline assignment: CDR1 SGHNT and CDR2 YYREEE (reference sequence). The CDR3 has 15 amino acids. The CDR3 DNA follows: TGTGCCAGCAGCTTTCCTGGACAGGGGGCGACTGAGCAGTTCTTC. Translation: CASSFPGQGATEQFF.

This clonotype was observed many times. The CDR3 DNA follows: TGTGCCAGCAGAGCAGCGATGATGAACACTGAAGCTTTCTTT. Its protein product is CASRAAMMNTEAFF. The V gene is TRBV6-2 or TRBV6-3, the J gene TRBJ1-1; D remains unclear. The ends were cut back, 6 bases at V and 0 bases at J, with 11 bases in the middle. CDR1 and CDR2 (germline): MNHEY, SVGEGT. The CDR3 contains 14 residues.

This clonotype was picked up many times. V is TRBV6-6 and J is TRBJ2-5, with D perhaps matching TRBD1 (6 bases). This CDR3 region has 12 residues. V was cut by 6 bases and J by 2 bases, with 7 bases left in between. CDR1 and CDR2 (germline): MNHNY, SVGAGI (reference sequence). The CDR3 reads CASRGAQETQYF. CDR3 nucleotide sequence: TGTGCCAGCAGGGGGGCTCAAGAGACCCAGTACTTC.

This clonotype occurred many times. The chain links TRBV9 to TRBJ2-2; D remains unclear. Trimming cost V 2 bases and J 3 bases, with 14 bases left between them. In germline, CDR1 is SGDLS, CDR2 YYNGEE. CDR3 length equals 16 residues. Here the CDR3 DNA reads TGTGCCAGCAGCGTTCTCCCGGAGTCGGACACCGGGGAGCTGTTTTTT. This sequence encodes CASSVLPESDTGELFF.